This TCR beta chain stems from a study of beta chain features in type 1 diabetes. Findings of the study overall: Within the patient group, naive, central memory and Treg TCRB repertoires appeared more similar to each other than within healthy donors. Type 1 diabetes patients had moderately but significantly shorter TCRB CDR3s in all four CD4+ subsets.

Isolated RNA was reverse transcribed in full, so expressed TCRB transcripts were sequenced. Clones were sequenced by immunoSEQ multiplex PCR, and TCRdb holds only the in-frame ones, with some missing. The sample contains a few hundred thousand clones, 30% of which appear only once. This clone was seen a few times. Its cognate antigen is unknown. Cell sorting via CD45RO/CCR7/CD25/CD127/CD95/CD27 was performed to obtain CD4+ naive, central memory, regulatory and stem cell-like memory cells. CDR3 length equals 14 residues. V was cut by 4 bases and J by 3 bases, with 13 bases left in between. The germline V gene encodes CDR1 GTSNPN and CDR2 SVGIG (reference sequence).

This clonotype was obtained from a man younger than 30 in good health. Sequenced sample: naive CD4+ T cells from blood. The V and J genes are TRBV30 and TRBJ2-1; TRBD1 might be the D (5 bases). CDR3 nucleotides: TGTGCCTGGACACAGGATCAGGGCTACAATGAGCAGTTCTTC. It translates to CAWTQDQGYNEQFF. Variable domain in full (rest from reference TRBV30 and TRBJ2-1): SQTIHQWPATLVQPVGSPLSLECTVEGTSNPNLYWYRQAAGRGLQLLFYSVGIGQISSEVPQNLSASRPQDRQFILSSKKLLLSDSGFYLCAWTQDQGYNEQFFGPGTRLTVL.